Included here is one T cell receptor beta chain sequence, with context. These data belong to a study of blood T cell repertoires in COVID-19. Study-wide context: Spain, Italy and the United States supplied samples that represented acute and convalescent COVID-19. Sources were T cells, B-cell-depleted T cells, or PBMCs; the material itself was cDNA or gDNA.

CDR1 is SNHLY, CDR2 FYNNEI, per germline. CDR3 length equals 14 residues. V was trimmed by 3 bases and J by 8 bases, leaving 13 bases between them. In the original workflow: The assay estimated nucleated cells by amplifying reference gene primers. The assay was immunoSEQ multiplex PCR, and TCRdb's table has in-frame clones only and misses some. V, J and clone size are those of that table, while D and trimming were read from the DNA. The sample contains about 140,000 clones, about 80% of which appear only once. The sample taken for sequencing was peripheral blood. This receptor was taken from a human donor in a cohort sampled during active COVID-19. V is TRBV2 and J is TRBJ1-4; D is unclear. This CDR3 is CASSERRVGEKLFF. CDR3 nucleotides: TGTGCCAGCAGTGAGAGGAGGGTGGGCGAAAAACTGTTTTTT.